These 19 T cell receptor beta chains originate from one sample sequenced in a study of Ad26.COV2.S vaccination and SARS-CoV-2 variants. Treatment denoted: roughly 20 received Ad26.COV2.S at low or high dose, single or two shots; about 5 received placebo; per-sample allocation not given. Material that was analyzed had been drawn on day 63 after the first vaccine or placebo injection. Generated by immunoSEQ multiplex PCR, the TCRdb table keeps only in-frame clones and is missing some. The table has about 350,000 clones, approximately 84% seen once. The sample in question was peripheral blood, obtained in a trial of Ad26.COV2.S vaccine versus placebo. The source of these receptors is a person between 18 and 59 years old who received the Ad26.COV2.S COVID-19 vaccine or a placebo.

The J gene is TRBJ2-1, the V gene TRBV30; 7 bases fit TRBD1. In germline, CDR1 is GTSNPN, CDR2 SVGIG (reference sequence). V dropped 4 bases and J dropped 7; count of bases not matched to a gene: 10. The CDR3 spans 14 residues. CDR3 sequence: CAWIKQGVGNEQFF. CDR3 nucleotides: TGTGCCTGGATTAAGCAGGGGGTCGGGAATGAGCAGTTCTTC. Combining the CDR3 with reference TRBV30 and TRBJ2-1 gives the whole variable domain SQTIHQWPATLVQPVGSPLSLECTVEGTSNPNLYWYRQAAGRGLQLLFYSVGIGQISSEVPQNLSASRPQDRQFILSSKKLLLSDSGFYLCAWIKQGVGNEQFFGPGTRLTVL.

The chain recombines TRBV28 with TRBJ2-7, with TRBD2 matching 7 bases. The germline CDR1 and CDR2 sequences are MDHEN and SYDVKM. There are 17 residues in the CDR3. J lost 4 bases, V lost 5 bases, and 17 bases had no gene match. The CDR3 is CASSPVIFVAGAYEQYF. The DNA for the CDR3 is TGTGCCAGCAGTCCCGTCATATTCGTGGCGGGAGCTTACGAGCAGTACTTC.

The chain couples TRBV9 to TRBJ2-3; a possible D gene is TRBD2 (6 bases). V was shortened by 0 bases and J by 4 bases, with 15 bases between the two germline ends. Germline-derived CDR1 and CDR2 are SGDLS and YYNGEE. The CDR3 extends over 16 amino acids. The CDR3 spells CASSVVGGRHPDTQYF. The CDR3 nucleotides read TGTGCCAGCAGCGTAGTGGGGGGAAGGCACCCAGATACGCAGTATTTT. The variable domain in full, completed from reference TRBV9 and TRBJ2-3, reads DSGVTQTPKHLITATGQRVTLRCSPRSGDLSVYWYQQSLDQGLQFLIQYYNGEERAKGNILERFSAQQFPDLHSELNLSSLELGDSALYFCASSVVGGRHPDTQYFGPGTRLTVL.

This clone came up once. V and J are TRBV7-9 and TRBJ1-1, with unresolved D. Germline V CDR1 and CDR2: SEHNR, FQNEAQ (reference sequence). This CDR3 is built from 13 residues. Deletions cut 5 bases from V and 1 base from J, with 8 bases between. CDR3 residues: CASSQTGNTEAFF. In nucleotides, the CDR3 is TGTGCCAGCAGCCAAACCGGGAACACTGAAGCTTTCTTT.

The chain uses TRBV27 and TRBJ1-1, with D possibly being TRBD1 (6 bases). The CDR3 has 13 residues. V lost 5 bases to trimming and J lost 11 bases, with 18 bases between them. Germline assignment: CDR1 MNHEY and CDR2 SMNVEV (reference sequence). CDR3: CASSPWTFRGAFF. The CDR3 DNA follows: TGTGCCAGCAGTCCCTGGACCTTTAGGGGGGCTTTCTTT.

V and J are TRBV7-2 and TRBJ2-2; D call uncertain. Trimming left V 3 bases short and J 4 bases short, with 3 bases between. Germline V gives CDR1 SGHTA, CDR2 FQGNSA. CDR3 length: 12 residues. The CDR3 sequence: CASSFLTGELFF. DNA of the CDR3: TGTGCCAGCAGCTTTCTCACCGGGGAGCTGTTTTTT.

The chain couples TRBV30 to TRBJ2-6; 8 nucleotides agree with TRBD1. V lost 1 base, J lost 2 bases, and 4 bases stayed unmatched. The CDR3 runs to 16 residues. Germline-derived CDR1 and CDR2 are GTSNPN and SVGIG (reference sequence). In DNA form, the CDR3 reads TGTGCCTGGAGTGACCCGACAGGGGCTGGGGCCAACGTCCTGACTTTC. Translated: CAWSDPTGAGANVLTF.

As concerns this clone: Being one base from a much bigger clone, this may be a read error. J is TRBJ2-5 and V is TRBV9; tentative D call: TRBD2 (6 bases). Germline V gene lookup returns CDR1 SGDLS and CDR2 YYNGEE. The CDR3 runs 14 residues. Trimming shortened V by 4 bases and J by 2 bases, and 12 bases separated the two germline ends. The CDR3 sequence: CASSPRRGQETQYF. The CDR3, as DNA: TGTGCCAGCAGCCCCCGACGGGGGCAAGAGACCCAGTACTTC.

V and J are TRBV2 and TRBJ1-2; tentative D call: TRBD1 (5 bases). This CDR3 has 12 amino acids. Looked up from germline, CDR1 is SNHLY and CDR2 is FYNNEI. V lost 10 bases and J lost 4, with 13 bases in between. The CDR3 DNA follows: TGTGCCAACTGGGGGGGAGTCTATGGCTACACCTTC. Protein: CANWGGVYGYTF.

A single count supports this clone. The chain recombines TRBV5-1 with TRBJ1-4, with 9 bases that match TRBD1. This CDR3 has 14 amino acids. V was pared by 3 bases and J by 8 bases, with 5 bases of the junction left unmatched. CDR1 is SGHRS and CDR2 is YFSETQ in the germline V gene. The CDR3 coding sequence is TGCGCCAGCAGCTCGGGACAGGGAAACGAAAAACTGTTTTTT. It specifies CASSSGQGNEKLFF.

This chain uses TRBV19 with TRBJ2-7, with 9 bases lining up with TRBD2. CDR1 and CDR2 (germline): LNHDA, SQIVND (reference sequence). The CDR3 is 13 amino acids. With V trimmed by 6 bases and J by 2 bases, 2 bases remained unmatched. The CDR3 loop is CASRASGAYEQYF. CDR3 bases: TGTGCCAGTAGAGCTAGCGGGGCCTACGAGCAGTACTTC.

The genes are TRBV27 and TRBJ2-1; 11 bases line up with TRBD1. Germline V lookup: CDR1 MNHEY, CDR2 SMNVEV (reference sequence). V dropped 7 bases and J dropped 6; count of bases not matched to a gene: 8. The CDR3 runs to 15 residues. CDR3 residues: CASTTWTGGFNEQFF. CDR3 DNA: TGTGCCAGCACGACCTGGACAGGGGGCTTCAATGAGCAGTTCTTC.

The V and J genes are TRBV10-2 and TRBJ2-1; possible D gene TRBD1, 6 bases. The ends were cut back, 2 bases at V and 6 bases at J, with 14 bases in the middle. Germline CDR1 and CDR2: WSHSY and SAAADI. The CDR3 length is 15 residues. CDR3 bases: TGCGCCAGCAGTGAGGAATTGCGGACAGTCAATGAGCAGTTCTTC. As protein: CASSEELRTVNEQFF.

This sequence joins TRBV7-8 and TRBJ2-7; unclear D gene. There are 14 residues in the CDR3. CDR1 is SGHVS and CDR2 is FQNEAQ in the germline V gene. V was pared by 2 bases and J by 4 bases, with 12 bases between. Here the CDR3 DNA reads TGTGCCAGCAGCTTAAATAGACTCGGTTACGAGCAGTACTTC. This encodes CASSLNRLGYEQYF.

The rearrangement joins TRBV9 to TRBJ2-1; possibly TRBD2 for D (5 bases). The CDR3 length is 16 residues. Deletions cut 0 bases from V and 0 bases from J, with 10 bases between. In germline, CDR1 is SGDLS, CDR2 YYNGEE. The CDR3 bases are TGTGCCAGCAGCGTAGCTCCTGGGAGCTCCTACAATGAGCAGTTCTTC. It yields the protein CASSVAPGSSYNEQFF.

The gene calls are TRBV5-6 and TRBJ1-2, with 12 bases that match TRBD1. The CDR3 contains 15 residues. Germline CDR1 reads SGHDT; CDR2 reads YYEEEE. V shed 4 bases, J shed 4 bases, and the junction held 5 bases outside the gene matches. The CDR3 bases are TGTGCCAGCAGCGGGGACAGGGGGCTCGGCTATGGCTACACCTTC. Translated: CASSGDRGLGYGYTF.

V gene TRBV27 combines with J gene TRBJ2-1; D ambiguous. This CDR3 is built from 13 residues. The germline V gene has CDR1 MNHEY and CDR2 SMNVEV (reference sequence). Trimming removed 6 bases from V and 2 bases from J, with 8 bases in between. In DNA, the CDR3 is TGTGCCAGCAGGGTGGAGCCCTACAATGAGCAGTTCTTC. This codes for CASRVEPYNEQFF.

This clone was seen at least ten times. The chain couples TRBV6-2 or TRBV6-3 to TRBJ1-5; D remains unclear. The CDR3 has 14 residues. V was pared by 2 bases and J by 4 bases, with 9 bases between. Germline CDR1 reads MNHEY; CDR2 reads SVGEGT. CDR3 protein: CASSYPGENQPQHF. CDR3 nucleotide sequence: TGTGCCAGCAGTTACCCCGGGGAGAATCAGCCCCAGCATTTT.

V is TRBV4-3 and J is TRBJ2-1; 7 nucleotides agree with TRBD2. Germline V gives CDR1 LGHNA, CDR2 YSLEER. The CDR3 spans 16 residues. Germline trimming cut 0 bases from V and 6 bases from J; bases unmatched to any gene: 8. The CDR3 coding sequence is TGCGCCAGCAGCCAAGATTGGGGGGGAGGGACCAATGAGCAGTTCTTC. Its protein product is CASSQDWGGGTNEQFF.